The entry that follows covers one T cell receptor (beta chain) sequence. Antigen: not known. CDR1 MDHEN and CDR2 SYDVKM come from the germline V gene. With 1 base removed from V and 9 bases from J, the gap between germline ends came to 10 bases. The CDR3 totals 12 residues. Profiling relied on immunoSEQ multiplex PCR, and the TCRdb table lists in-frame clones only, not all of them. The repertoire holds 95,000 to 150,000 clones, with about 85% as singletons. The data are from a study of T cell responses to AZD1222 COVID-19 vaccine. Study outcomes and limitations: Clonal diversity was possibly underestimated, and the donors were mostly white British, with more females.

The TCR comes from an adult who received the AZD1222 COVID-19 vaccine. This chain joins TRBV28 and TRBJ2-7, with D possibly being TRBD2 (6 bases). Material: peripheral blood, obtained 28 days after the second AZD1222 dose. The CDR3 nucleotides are TGTGCCAGCAGTTTATATGGGGAGGCGCAGTACTTC. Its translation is CASSLYGEAQYF.